A selection of T cell receptor beta chains follows, all from one sample in a study of human T cells and chemical hapten exposure. TCRdb called the RACE reads again in MiXCR, with one record for every CDR3 protein. Of roughly 98,000 distinct CDR3 sequences in the sample, 9.5% to 15% were seen once. This specimen consisted of whole blood, obtained in connection with sensitization to the hapten diphenylcyclopropenone (DPC). The receptors come from a woman aged 40 to 49 with alopecia areata. Some clones in this sample may be carry-over from other donors' samples. Each CDR3 is given with its conserved first and last residue. Each record gives: D gene, clone size, V gene, J gene, CDR3 DNA, CDR3 protein. A D gene is named only where the DNA matches it firmly. The size field is filled for only some rows; it gives once, few, many or a size class.

-	few	TRBV2	TRBJ1-1	TGTGCCAGCAGTACCGGACAGCTGAACACTGAAGCTTTCTTT	CASSTGQLNTEAFF
-	many	TRBV5-1	TRBJ2-7	TGCGCCAGCAGCCTCCCCCCACAGCGGGAGCAGTACTTC	CASSLPPQREQYF
TRBD2	-	TRBV19	TRBJ2-3	TGTGCCAGTAGCCGACTAGCGGGAGGGCCGAGAGATACGCAGTATTTT	CASSRLAGGPRDTQYF
-	few	TRBV27	TRBJ2-7	TGTGCCAGCAGTTTAATTACCGGGAGCTACGAGCAGTACTTC	CASSLITGSYEQYF
TRBD2	few	TRBV3-1	TRBJ2-5	TGTGCCAGCAGCCGGGGGACTAGCGATCAAGAGACCCAGTACTTC	CASSRGTSDQETQYF
-	few	TRBV7-9	TRBJ2-5	TGTGCCAGCAGCCGGTCCAGGGACCAAGAGACCCAGTACTTC	CASSRSRDQETQYF
-	few	TRBV24-1	TRBJ2-5	TGTGCCACCAGTGATCAGCAAGAGACCCAGTACTTC	CATSDQQETQYF
-	many	TRBV6-5	TRBJ2-1	TGTGCCAGCAGTTCGGACATCTTTGAGCAGTTCTTC	CASSSDIFEQFF
-	few	TRBV19	TRBJ2-3	TGTGCCAGTAGCCCGGTGTCCCCCACAGATACGCAGTATTTT	CASSPVSPTDTQYF
TRBD1	-	TRBV5-1	TRBJ1-2	TGCGCCAGCGCTGGGACAGGCGCTTCCTATGGCTACACCTTC	CASAGTGASYGYTF
-	-	TRBV11-2	TRBJ2-3	TGTGCCAGCAGCTTAGGGCGGGGCCTGGGCACAGATACGCAGTATTTT	CASSLGRGLGTDTQYF
-	-	TRBV4-3	TRBJ1-6	TGCGCCAGCAGCCAAGGACAGGCGAATTCACCCCTCCACTTT	CASSQGQANSPLHF
TRBD2	few	TRBV28	TRBJ2-3	TGTGCCAGCAGTTTGGGAGGGCAGGGTGCAGATACGCAGTATTTT	CASSLGGQGADTQYF
-	many	TRBV29-1	TRBJ1-5	TGCAGCGTTGGTCAGGGGAGCAATCAGCCCCAGCATTTT	CSVGQGSNQPQHF
-	many	TRBV12-3/TRBV12-4	TRBJ2-2	TGTGCCAGCAGGAGGGATCGTAGCGGTTCCGGGGAGCTGTTTTTT	CASRRDRSGSGELFF
-	few	TRBV27	TRBJ2-7	TGTGCCAGCAGTTTAAGTTTCCGGACGGAGCAGTACTTC	CASSLSFRTEQYF
TRBD2	many	TRBV20-1	TRBJ2-7	TGCAGTGCTAGTACGGTGGGGGGGACCTACGAGCAGTACTTC	CSASTVGGTYEQYF
TRBD2	few	TRBV7-8	TRBJ2-1	TGTGCCAGCAGCTCTAGCGGGATTTCCTACAATGAGCAGTTCTTC	CASSSSGISYNEQFF
-	few	TRBV7-9	TRBJ1-1	TGTGCCAGCACCGATAGTGGGGGATCGGCCACTGAAGCTTTCTTT	CASTDSGGSATEAFF
-	-	TRBV12-3/TRBV12-4	TRBJ2-5	TGTGCCAGCAGCTACTTCCAGCAAGAGACCCAGTACTTC	CASSYFQQETQYF
TRBD1	many	TRBV12-3/TRBV12-4	TRBJ2-7	TGTGCCAGCAGCCCCGGGACAGGGCGATACGAGCAGTACTTC	CASSPGTGRYEQYF
-	-	TRBV2	TRBJ2-3	TGTGCCAGCAGTGGGGGCCAGGGTACGCAGTATTTT	CASSGGQGTQYF
TRBD1	few	TRBV19	TRBJ1-5	TGTGCCAGTAGCAGACAGGGACAGCACTATCAGCCCCAGCATTTT	CASSRQGQHYQPQHF
-	-	TRBV19	TRBJ2-2	TGTGCCAGTAGTATAGGACTAGATTACGGGGAGCTGTTTTTT	CASSIGLDYGELFF